The 16 T cell receptor beta chains given below trace back to one sample, sequenced in a study of shared clonotypes between healthy human individuals. Clones were sequenced by immunoSEQ multiplex PCR, and TCRdb holds only the in-frame ones, with some missing. The sample lists 200,000 to 250,000 clones, approximately 65% occurring once. Sequenced: memory CD4+ T cells sorted from blood. Subset specified: CD45RA-negative fraction. The receptor source for this set is a man under 40 in good health.

This clone was picked up a small number of times. CDR3 sequence reads: CASSPIRGGNTGELFF. CDR3 coding DNA: TGTGCCAGCTCCCCGATCAGAGGCGGAAACACCGGGGAGCTGTTTTTT. The chain joins TRBV18 to TRBJ2-2; D gene uncertain. Germline V gene data show CDR1 as KGHSH and CDR2 as LQKENI. CDR3 length: 16 residues. Trimming shortened V by 6 bases and J by 2 bases, and 16 bases separated the two germline ends.

This chain uses TRBV9 with TRBJ2-3; D remains unclear. V gave up 0 bases and J gave up 1 base, with 12 bases separating them. CDR1 is SGDLS, CDR2 YYNGEE, per germline. The CDR3 runs 16 residues. CDR3 loop: CASSVDFWSGTDTQYF. As DNA, the CDR3 is TGTGCCAGCAGCGTAGATTTCTGGTCTGGCACAGATACGCAGTATTTT.

This clone was picked up one time. The J gene is TRBJ1-2, the V gene TRBV18; 12 bases line up with TRBD1. The length of the CDR3 is 17 residues. CDR1 KGHSH and CDR2 LQKENI come from the germline V gene. With 5 bases clipped from V and 4 bases from J, the junction kept 11 bases outside the gene matches. The CDR3 reads CASSSGQGARFGYGYTF. CDR3 nucleotides: TGTGCCAGCTCATCGGGACAGGGGGCTCGGTTTGGCTATGGCTACACCTTC.

Here the CDR3 DNA reads TGTGCCAGCAGCCATGCTAGCGGGTTATACAATGAGCAGTTCTTC. Its protein is CASSHASGLYNEQFF. This chain uses TRBV4-2 with TRBJ2-1; 8 bases line up with TRBD2. The CDR3 contains 15 residues. Per the germline V gene, CDR1 is LGHNA and CDR2 is YNFKEQ. J lost 4 bases, V lost 3 bases, and 5 bases had no gene match.

Notes on this clone: A clone one base away is much larger, so this may be a read error. This same CDR3 is encoded by further DNA sequences in the sample. The chain recombines TRBV7-9 with TRBJ2-7; D is uncertain. The V gene's germline CDR1 is SEHNR and CDR2 FQNEAQ (reference sequence). This CDR3 has 11 amino acids. V dropped 1 base and J dropped 5 bases, with 3 bases sitting between them. CDR3 amino acids: CASSLVHEQYF. For the CDR3, the DNA is TGTGCCAGCAGCTTAGTGCACGAGCAGTACTTC.

This chain uses TRBV5-1 with TRBJ2-7, with 8 bases identical to TRBD1. This CDR3 comprises 15 residues. Germline loops: CDR1 SGHRS, CDR2 YFSETQ. The junction had 10 bases not matched to a gene; V was cut back by 4 bases and J by 4 bases. CDR3 DNA sequence: TGCGCCAGCAGCGCGTCCGGGACAGGACTATACGAGCAGTACTTC. Translated, it gives CASSASGTGLYEQYF. Looking up the rest from reference TRBV5-1 and TRBJ2-7 gives the full variable domain: KAGVTQTPRYLIKTRGQQVTLSCSPISGHRSVSWYQQTPGQGLQFLFEYFSETQRNKGNFPGRFSGRQFSNSRSEMNVSTLELGDSALYLCASSASGTGLYEQYFGPGTRLTVT.

The rearrangement uses TRBV29-1 and TRBJ2-7, with unresolved D. CDR1 is SQVTM, CDR2 ANQGSEA, per germline. V was shortened by 5 bases and J by 6 bases, with 14 bases between the two germline ends. The CDR3 is 12 amino acids. The CDR3 region is CSVFIAASEQYF. The CDR3 DNA reads as TGCAGCGTTTTCATAGCCGCATCCGAGCAGTACTTC.

This clone was recorded a few times. This sequence joins TRBV13 and TRBJ1-2; no clear D. V lost 5 bases to trimming and J lost 0 bases, with 13 bases between them. There are 15 residues in the CDR3. The germline V gene encodes CDR1 PRHDT and CDR2 FYEKMQ (reference sequence). The CDR3: CASSASATTNYGYTF. CDR3 nucleotide sequence: TGTGCCAGCAGCGCCTCAGCAACAACTAACTATGGCTACACCTTC.

The rearrangement links TRBV2 to TRBJ1-5; TRBD1 matches 9 bases. CDR1 SNHLY and CDR2 FYNNEI come from the germline V gene. V lost 7 bases and J lost 4; bases outside the gene matches: 8. The CDR3 is 15 residues long. Here the CDR3 reads CASTMTGGPNQPQHF. The CDR3 region has the DNA TGTGCCAGCACTATGACAGGGGGGCCTAATCAGCCCCAGCATTTT.

The rearrangement uses TRBV28 and TRBJ2-1; unclear D gene. CDR1 and CDR2 from the germline V gene are MDHEN and SYDVKM. The V end was cut by 9 bases, the J end by 6 bases, with 18 bases between. The CDR3 is 14 residues long. CDR3 coding DNA: TGTGCCAGTTCACGGTCGTTGGGTCCCAATGAGCAGTTCTTC. This encodes CASSRSLGPNEQFF. Based on the CDR3 plus reference TRBV28 and TRBJ2-1, the full variable domain is DVKVTQSSRYLVKRTGEKVFLECVQDMDHENMFWYRQDPGLGLRLIYFSYDVKMKEKGDIPEGYSVSREKKERFSLILESASTNQTSMYLCASSRSLGPNEQFFGPGTRLTVL.

The rearrangement uses TRBV19 and TRBJ2-4; D is uncertain. CDR3 length: 14 residues. V lost 5 bases and J lost 0, with 8 bases in between. The germline V gene encodes CDR1 LNHDA and CDR2 SQIVND (reference sequence). The CDR3 DNA follows: TGTGCCAGTAGTGAACAGATAGCCAAAAACATTCAGTACTTC. This sequence encodes CASSEQIAKNIQYF. Complete variable domain (other parts from reference TRBV19 and TRBJ2-4): DGGITQSPKYLFRKEGQNVTLSCEQNLNHDAMYWYRQDPGQGLRLIYYSQIVNDFQKGDIAEGYSVSREKKESFPLTVTSAQKNPTAFYLCASSEQIAKNIQYFGAGTRLSVL.

The chain uses TRBV10-3 and TRBJ2-1; D is undetermined. Germline CDR1 ENHRY, CDR2 SYGVKD. With 6 bases removed from V and 6 bases from J, the gap between germline ends came to 12 bases. There are 13 residues in the CDR3. The CDR3 DNA follows: TGTGCCATCAGCCAGACCAGTTCCAATGAGCAGTTCTTC. Amino acids: CAISQTSSNEQFF.

With respect to this clone: The sample contains more than one DNA sequence encoding this CDR3. The chain uses TRBV5-1 and TRBJ2-2, with a weak D call TRBD1 (6 bases). Germline CDR1 SGHRS, CDR2 YFSETQ. V gave up 5 bases and J gave up 3 bases, with 17 bases separating them. CDR3 size: 16 residues. In DNA form, the CDR3 reads TGCGCCAGCAGTCTGAGAACAGGGAGAGACACCGGGGAGCTGTTTTTT. Translating it yields CASSLRTGRDTGELFF.

A single count supports this clone. The chain employs TRBV10-3 and TRBJ2-7; 9 bases map to TRBD1. The CDR3 contains 15 residues. Unmatched junction bases numbered 5, after V lost 0 bases and J lost 5 bases. Per germline, CDR1 ENHRY and CDR2 SYGVKD. The DNA for the CDR3 is TGTGCCATCAGTGAGTCCGAGACAGGGGGGAACGAGCAGTACTTC. This translates into CAISESETGGNEQYF.

This sequence joins TRBV28 and TRBJ2-3, with 9 positions matching TRBD1. CDR1 and CDR2 from the germline V gene are MDHEN and SYDVKM. The CDR3 is 20 amino acids. Unmatched junction bases numbered 22, after V lost 7 bases and J lost 2 bases. In DNA form, the CDR3 reads TGTGCCAGCACCCACTCCGGGACAGGGAAGAATTGGGGTGTCACAGATACGCAGTATTTT. This translates into CASTHSGTGKNWGVTDTQYF.

At least ten counts were recorded for this clone. This chain uses TRBV5-4 with TRBJ2-3; D is undetermined. Trimming stripped 2 bases from V and 4 bases from J, with 11 bases between. The CDR3 spans 14 residues. Germline V gene lookup returns CDR1 SGHNT and CDR2 YYREEE (reference sequence). The CDR3 DNA is TGTGCCAGCAGCTTTGGTGATTCGGCAGATACGCAGTATTTT. Protein sequence: CASSFGDSADTQYF.